These T cell receptor beta chains were read from a single sample in a study of molecular identifiers for immune sequencing clone quantification. Each CDR3 protein gets one entry after TCRdb re-called the PCR reads with MiXCR. Seen here are 70,000 to 90,000 distinct CDR3 sequences, over 20% observed once, and the top ten hold 1.1%. The sequenced material came from naive CD8+ T cells from blood, with Jurkat cell RNA spiked in. These TCRs come from a human donor in good health. Some libraries in this study had Jurkat cell RNA spiked in. Each CDR3 is given with its conserved first and last residue. Fields, in order: CDR3 length, J gene, clone size, D gene, V gene, CDR3 protein, CDR3 DNA. D genes are given only for firm matches. A clone size is listed for some rows: how often the clone was seen (once, few, many), or a class if it is expanded.

length: 19
J: TRBJ2-2
size: few
D: TRBD2
V: TRBV24-1
CDR3: CATSDFRMTSGTVTGELFF
DNA: TGTGCCACCAGTGATTTCAGGATGACTAGCGGGACTGTCACCGGGGAGCTGTTTTTT

length: 13
J: TRBJ2-7
size: .
D: .
V: TRBV7-9
CDR3: CASSFPGTCEQYF
DNA: TGTGCCAGCAGCTTTCCAGGAACCTGCGAGCAGTACTTC

length: 11
J: TRBJ2-7
size: many
D: .
V: TRBV6-6
CDR3: CAAGEHYEQYF
DNA: TGTGCCGCAGGCGAGCACTACGAGCAGTACTTC

length: 14
J: TRBJ2-5
size: .
D: .
V: TRBV7-8
CDR3: CASSYERGQETQYF
DNA: TGTGCCAGCAGCTATGAACGGGGGCAAGAGACCCAGTACTTC

length: 17
J: TRBJ1-5
size: few
D: .
V: TRBV3-1
CDR3: CASSQGRGGGLPQPQHF
DNA: TGTGCCAGCAGCCAAGGTCGGGGGGGGGGGTTGCCGCAGCCCCAGCATTTT

length: 11
J: TRBJ2-7
size: many
D: .
V: TRBV30
CDR3: CAWSGSHEQYF
DNA: TGTGCCTGGAGTGGGTCCCACGAGCAGTACTTC

length: 13
J: TRBJ2-7
size: .
D: .
V: TRBV10-3
CDR3: CAISLDNSYEQYF
DNA: TGTGCCATCTCACTTGACAACTCCTACGAGCAGTACTTC

length: 14
J: TRBJ2-5
size: many
D: .
V: TRBV12-3/TRBV12-4
CDR3: CASSPFGGLKTQYF
DNA: TGTGCCAGCAGTCCTTTCGGGGGGCTAAAGACCCAGTACTTC

length: 17
J: TRBJ1-1
size: many
D: .
V: TRBV4-1
CDR3: CASSQDRGFDGEPEAFF
DNA: TGCGCCAGCAGCCAAGATAGGGGGTTTGATGGCGAGCCTGAAGCTTTCTTT

length: 13
J: TRBJ2-5
size: few
D: .
V: TRBV5-4
CDR3: CASSLNFQETQYF
DNA: TGTGCCAGCAGCCTAAACTTTCAAGAGACCCAGTACTTC

length: 13
J: TRBJ1-5
size: few
D: .
V: TRBV27
CDR3: CASSETANQPQHF
DNA: TGTGCCAGCAGTGAGACAGCCAATCAGCCCCAGCATTTT

length: 16
J: TRBJ1-1
size: many
D: .
V: TRBV4-3
CDR3: CASSQDLNSLNTEAFF
DNA: TGCGCCAGCAGCCAAGACTTGAACTCTTTGAACACTGAAGCTTTCTTT

length: 19
J: TRBJ2-2
size: few
D: TRBD1
V: TRBV7-9
CDR3: CASSLSPGTGVTASGELFF
DNA: TGTGCCAGCAGCTTAAGTCCCGGGACAGGGGTCACTGCCTCCGGGGAGCTGTTTTTT

length: 15
J: TRBJ1-4
size: .
D: .
V: TRBV4-1
CDR3: CASSQGSATNEKLFF
DNA: TGCGCCAGCAGCCAAGGCAGCGCAACTAATGAAAAACTGTTCTTT

length: 17
J: TRBJ2-3
size: many
D: .
V: TRBV7-9
CDR3: CASSSVGGFGGTDTQYF
DNA: TGTGCCAGCAGCTCAGTCGGTGGTTTCGGAGGCACAGATACGCAGTATTTT

length: 17
J: TRBJ2-1
size: .
D: TRBD2
V: TRBV4-3
CDR3: CASSQVLLAGPHNEQFF
DNA: TGCGCCAGCAGCCAAGTCCTACTAGCGGGACCTCACAATGAGCAGTTCTTC

length: 13
J: TRBJ1-5
size: many
D: .
V: TRBV6-2/TRBV6-3
CDR3: CASSWGYNQPQHF
DNA: TGTGCCAGCAGTTGGGGATACAATCAGCCCCAGCATTTT

length: 17
J: TRBJ2-3
size: few
D: TRBD2
V: TRBV15
CDR3: CATSRGSSGSKADTQYF
DNA: TGTGCCACCAGCAGAGGCTCTAGCGGGAGTAAAGCAGATACGCAGTATTTT

length: 13
J: TRBJ2-7
size: few
D: .
V: TRBV4-1
CDR3: CASSQGKGYEQYF
DNA: TGCGCCAGCAGCCAAGGGAAGGGGTACGAGCAGTACTTC

length: 17
J: TRBJ2-3
size: many
D: TRBD2
V: TRBV4-3
CDR3: CASSQDRTSVSTDTQYF
DNA: TGCGCCAGCAGCCAAGATAGGACTAGCGTTAGCACAGATACGCAGTATTTT

length: 12
J: TRBJ1-1
size: many
D: .
V: TRBV13
CDR3: CASSSRAPEAFF
DNA: TGTGCCAGCAGTTCCAGGGCCCCCGAAGCTTTCTTT

length: 13
J: TRBJ2-7
size: few
D: .
V: TRBV6-5
CDR3: CASSYGVGYEQYF
DNA: TGTGCCAGCAGTTACGGCGTGGGCTACGAGCAGTACTTC

length: 16
J: TRBJ2-3
size: many
D: .
V: TRBV7-9
CDR3: CASSLQVPWTTDTQYF
DNA: TGTGCCAGCAGCCTCCAGGTCCCGTGGACAACAGATACGCAGTATTTT

length: 12
J: TRBJ1-1
size: many
D: .
V: TRBV12-3/TRBV12-4
CDR3: CASSWGGAEAFF
DNA: TGTGCCAGCAGTTGGGGGGGTGCTGAAGCTTTCTTT

length: 16
J: TRBJ1-6
size: many
D: .
V: TRBV7-8
CDR3: CASSLWRGRGNSPLHF
DNA: TGTGCCAGCAGCTTATGGCGGGGGCGAGGGAATTCACCCCTCCACTTT

length: 15
J: TRBJ1-5
size: many
D: .
V: TRBV27
CDR3: CASSPVGQGDQPQHF
DNA: TGTGCCAGCAGTCCCGTGGGGCAGGGTGATCAGCCCCAGCATTTT

length: 16
J: TRBJ2-7
size: many
D: .
V: TRBV3-1
CDR3: CASSHGGAGAGEEQYF
DNA: TGTGCCAGCAGCCATGGGGGAGCTGGGGCTGGGGAGGAGCAGTACTTC

length: 14
J: TRBJ2-7
size: many
D: TRBD1
V: TRBV20-1
CDR3: CSALDREAAYEQYF
DNA: TGCAGTGCCCTGGACAGGGAAGCGGCCTACGAGCAGTACTTC

length: 16
J: TRBJ2-1
size: .
D: TRBD1
V: TRBV4-3
CDR3: CASSQETRGTVNEQFF
DNA: TGCGCCAGCAGCCAAGAAACCAGGGGGACCGTAAATGAGCAGTTCTTC